Following are 22 T cell receptor beta chains from one sample sequenced in a study of patients and donors after allogeneic stem cell transplantation. TCRdb redid the calling of the RT-PCR reads with MiXCR, one entry per CDR3 protein. The sample shows 920,000 or so distinct CDR3 sequences, about 20% of them seen only once. Sequencing was performed on blood, either unsorted or a sorted T cell fraction (not recorded which). The source is a human donor who was either an allogeneic HSCT recipient or a stem cell or donor lymphocyte infusion donor (not recorded which). It is not recorded whose cells these are; they may come from a transplant donor.

The chain carries TRBV24-1 and TRBJ2-3; D is unresolved. The CDR3 loop spans 12 amino acids. CDR1 and CDR2 (germline): KGHDR, SFDVKD. V lost 3 bases and J lost 2, with 2 bases in between. In DNA, the CDR3 is TGTGCCACCAGTGATGACACAGATACGCAGTATTTT. It is translated as CATSDDTDTQYF.

This clonotype occurred a few times. The genes are TRBV4-2 and TRBJ1-5; tentative D call: TRBD1 (6 bases). This CDR3 is built from 17 residues. The V gene's germline CDR1 is LGHNA and CDR2 YNFKEQ. The germline V and J ends were trimmed by 0 bases and 5 bases, with 17 bases remaining between them. CDR3 sequence (DNA): TGTGCCAGCAGCCAAGAGGGCCTTGGACAGATTGATCAGCCCCAGCATTTT. Its translation is CASSQEGLGQIDQPQHF.

This clonotype was observed a handful of times. The V and J genes are TRBV27 and TRBJ1-2; no firm D call. Looked up from germline, CDR1 is MNHEY and CDR2 is SMNVEV (reference sequence). The CDR3 covers 13 residues. Trimming shortened V by 6 bases and J by 0 bases, and 8 bases separated the two germline ends. CDR3 loop: CASRQLSNYGYTF. CDR3 in DNA: TGTGCCAGCAGACAATTATCTAACTATGGCTACACCTTC.

The chain has TRBV6-2 or TRBV6-3 and TRBJ1-1, with 7 bases lining up with TRBD1. This CDR3 region has 13 residues. V shed 8 bases, J shed 1 base, and the junction held 4 bases outside the gene matches. Germline CDR1 reads MNHEY; CDR2 reads SVGEGT. The CDR3 nucleotides read TGTGCCAGCCGTGGGACAGAGAACACTGAAGCTTTCTTT. Translated: CASRGTENTEAFF.

This clonotype was recorded a few times. V usage is TRBV24-1 and J usage is TRBJ2-1, with D perhaps TRBD2 (6 bases). There are 15 residues in the CDR3. Germline V lookup: CDR1 KGHDR, CDR2 SFDVKD. V lost 4 bases to trimming and J lost 0 bases, with 9 bases between them. CDR3 amino acids: CATSEAGSSYNEQFF. Here the CDR3 DNA reads TGTGCCACCAGTGAGGCCGGGAGCTCCTACAATGAGCAGTTCTTC.

This clonotype appeared many times. The chain combines TRBV29-1 with TRBJ2-3, with unresolved D. The CDR3 spans 10 residues. The germline V gene encodes CDR1 SQVTM and CDR2 ANQGSEA. V lost 4 bases, J lost 5 bases, and 4 bases lay in between. CDR3: CSVGGDTQYF. The CDR3, as DNA: TGCAGCGTTGGTGGAGATACGCAGTATTTT.

The chain combines TRBV6-2 or TRBV6-3 with TRBJ2-7; 9 nucleotides agree with TRBD1. Unmatched junction bases numbered 12, after V lost 7 bases and J lost 2 bases. The CDR3 runs to 16 residues. Germline CDR1 is MNHEY and CDR2 is SVGEGT. Written as DNA, the CDR3 is TGTGCCAGCACCCATCCTGCGCGGGACAGGGCCTACGAGCAGTACTTC. This sequence encodes CASTHPARDRAYEQYF.

The chain uses TRBV5-1 and TRBJ2-2; D not certain. Germline V CDR1 and CDR2: SGHRS, YFSETQ. This CDR3 is 14 amino acids long. V was clipped by 7 bases and J by 2 bases, with 12 bases between them. CDR3 DNA: TGCGCCAGCCGGACGGAGTCCAACACCGGGGAGCTGTTTTTT. As protein: CASRTESNTGELFF.

The chain recombines TRBV5-1 with TRBJ2-2, with D perhaps TRBD2 (6 bases). The CDR3 sequence is 14 residues long. Germline V gene sequence: CDR1 SGHRS, CDR2 YFSETQ. The germline V and J ends were trimmed by 4 bases and 3 bases, with 10 bases remaining between them. In nucleotides, the CDR3 is TGCGCCAGCAGCCTTCCTAGCGACACCGGGGAGCTGTTTTTT. The encoded protein is CASSLPSDTGELFF. Full variable domain (rest looked up from reference TRBV5-1 and TRBJ2-2): KAGVTQTPRYLIKTRGQQVTLSCSPISGHRSVSWYQQTPGQGLQFLFEYFSETQRNKGNFPGRFSGRQFSNSRSEMNVSTLELGDSALYLCASSLPSDTGELFFGEGSRLTVL.

This clonotype appeared a few times. This chain joins TRBV5-5 and TRBJ1-2; D not certain. This CDR3 comprises 12 residues. Trimming pared 2 bases from V and 5 bases from J, leaving 7 bases between. Germline V gene sequence: CDR1 SGHKS, CDR2 YYEKEE (reference sequence). CDR3 amino acids: CASSFDLYGYTF. The CDR3 DNA reads TGTGCCAGCAGCTTCGACTTGTATGGCTACACCTTC.

This clonotype came up a few times. J is TRBJ2-1 and V is TRBV12-3 or TRBV12-4; TRBD2 matches at 10 bases. V lost 5 bases, J lost 2 bases, and 6 bases stayed unmatched. The length of the CDR3 is 16 residues. The CDR3 here is CASSRASGGTYNEQFF. The CDR3 DNA reads TGTGCCAGCAGTAGGGCTAGCGGGGGAACCTACAATGAGCAGTTCTTC.

The rearrangement uses TRBV5-5 and TRBJ2-4; the match to TRBD2 covers 10 bases. CDR1 and CDR2 (germline): SGHKS, YYEKEE (reference sequence). This CDR3 is built from 14 residues. The V and J ends lost 1 base and 10 bases, in that order; junction bases with no gene match: 5. The CDR3 DNA reads as TGTGCCAGCAGCTTGTCTAGCGGGAGAGAAATTCAGTACTTC. Its translation is CASSLSSGREIQYF. Filled out from reference TRBV5-5 and TRBJ2-4, the complete variable domain reads DAGVTQSPTHLIKTRGQQVTLRCSPISGHKSVSWYQQVLGQGPQFIFQYYEKEERGRGNFPDRFSARQFPNYSSELNVNALLLGDSALYLCASSLSSGREIQYFGAGTRLSVL.

This clonotype occurred a few times. CDR3 amino acids: CASSLTSVSSYNEQFF. The CDR3 region has the DNA TGCGCCAGCAGCCTAACTAGCGTCAGCTCCTACAATGAGCAGTTCTTC. The chain employs TRBV5-1 and TRBJ2-1; 7 bases align to TRBD2. Germline-derived CDR1 and CDR2 are SGHRS and YFSETQ. There are 16 residues in the CDR3. V shed 4 bases, J shed 0 bases, and the junction held 7 bases outside the gene matches.

This clonotype was seen only a few times. The gene calls are TRBV5-1 and TRBJ1-5; 9 positions agree with TRBD1. V dropped 0 bases and J dropped 5; count of bases not matched to a gene: 3. The germline V gene encodes CDR1 SGHRS and CDR2 YFSETQ. The CDR3 extends over 15 amino acids. The CDR3 protein is CASSLVGDRDQPQHF. DNA for the CDR3: TGCGCCAGCAGCTTGGTAGGGGACAGGGATCAGCCCCAGCATTTT.

The chain recombines TRBV3-1 with TRBJ2-7; 7 nucleotides match TRBD2. V was clipped by 2 bases and J by 5 bases; unmatched bases: 9. This CDR3 comprises 15 residues. Germline V gives CDR1 LGHDT, CDR2 YNNKEL (reference sequence). The CDR3 region is CASSQLLRGSDEQYF. Written as DNA, the CDR3 is TGTGCCAGCAGCCAACTTCTACGCGGGAGCGACGAGCAGTACTTC.

V and J are TRBV6-2 or TRBV6-3 and TRBJ2-1, with D possibly being TRBD2 (5 bases). CDR1 and CDR2 (germline): MNHEY, SVGEGT. This CDR3 region has 14 residues. Trimming stripped 2 bases from V and 12 bases from J, with 17 bases between. The CDR3 DNA sequence: TGTGCCAGCAGTTACATCGGGCAGCCGAGGGCGCAGTTCTTC. It translates to CASSYIGQPRAQFF.

There are a few counts of this clonotype. V gene TRBV18 combines with J gene TRBJ1-1, with 8 positions matching TRBD1. Germline V CDR1 and CDR2: KGHSH, LQKENI. The CDR3 runs to 14 residues. V dropped 3 bases and J dropped 5; count of bases not matched to a gene: 5. CDR3 sequence reads: CASSPTGDPTEAFF. As DNA, the CDR3 is TGTGCCAGCTCACCGACAGGGGACCCTACTGAAGCTTTCTTT.

The sample holds many counts of this clonotype. The rearrangement joins TRBV20-1 to TRBJ2-1; TRBD2 aligns across 7 bases. Germline CDR1 reads DFQATT; CDR2 reads SNEGSKA (reference sequence). The CDR3 consists of 15 residues. The V and J ends lost 5 bases and 8 bases, in that order; junction bases with no gene match: 15. CDR3 sequence reads: CSASLAGWARDEQFF. The CDR3 nucleotides read TGCAGTGCTTCCTTAGCGGGTTGGGCCCGGGATGAGCAGTTCTTC.

The chain combines TRBV11-1 with TRBJ1-1, with D unclear. V was clipped by 1 base and J by 4 bases, with 13 bases between them. Germline-derived CDR1 and CDR2 are SGHAT and FQDESV (reference sequence). The CDR3 has 15 residues. Here the CDR3 reads CASSLDSYLSTEAFF. The CDR3 region has the DNA TGTGCCAGCAGCTTAGACTCCTATTTGAGCACTGAAGCTTTCTTT.

The rearrangement joins TRBV20-1 to TRBJ2-7, with D possibly called TRBD1 or TRBD2 (5 bases each). Trimming left V 3 bases short and J 3 bases short, with 27 bases between. The length of the CDR3 is 18 residues. From germline, CDR1 is DFQATT and CDR2 SNEGSKA (reference sequence). Here the CDR3 reads CSARSTGTPGNDRYEQYF. The CDR3 DNA follows: TGCAGTGCTAGGTCAACCGGGACCCCGGGAAATGATCGCTACGAGCAGTACTTC.

The chain combines TRBV7-3 with TRBJ2-1; 10 bases line up with TRBD2. J lost 5 bases, V lost 7 bases, and 8 bases had no gene match. The V gene's germline CDR1 is SGHTA and CDR2 FQGTGA. The CDR3 extends over 15 amino acids. CDR3 coding DNA: TGTGCCAGCACTGCAAGCGGGGGGGCCAACAATGAGCAGTTCTTC. Protein: CASTASGGANNEQFF. Full variable domain (remainder filled in from reference TRBV7-3 and TRBJ2-1): GAGVSQTPSNKVTEKGKYVELRCDPISGHTALYWYRQSLGQGPEFLIYFQGTGAADDSGLPNDRFFAVRPEGSVSTLKIQRTERGDSAVYLCASTASGGANNEQFFGPGTRLTVL.

V is TRBV6-2 or TRBV6-3 and J is TRBJ2-2, with unresolved D. Germline V CDR1 and CDR2: MNHEY, SVGEGT. This CDR3 contains 20 residues. V lost 0 bases, J lost 3 bases, and 23 bases lay in between. The CDR3: CASSYSSRSHFQSYTGELFF. CDR3 in DNA: TGTGCCAGCAGTTACTCGAGTAGGTCCCACTTTCAAAGTTACACCGGGGAGCTGTTTTTT.